What follows are 28 T cell receptor beta chains derived from one specimen sequenced in a study of blood T cell repertoires in COVID-19. Measured with immunoSEQ multiplex PCR; TCRdb has only the in-frame clones, and not every one. The table shows 250,000 to 300,000 clones, with 81% occurring only once. The specimen was peripheral blood. The receptors were gathered from a woman aged 55-70 years with active or convalescent COVID-19.

This clone occurred many times. The chain links TRBV5-6 to TRBJ1-2; TRBD1 aligns across 8 bases. Germline V gives CDR1 SGHDT, CDR2 YYEEEE. The junction had 12 bases not matched to a gene; V was cut back by 4 bases and J by 4 bases. This CDR3 comprises 16 residues. CDR3 coding DNA: TGTGCCAGCAGCGACTTAACCGGGACAGGAATCTATGGCTACACCTTC. Amino acid sequence: CASSDLTGTGIYGYTF.

V is TRBV6-2 or TRBV6-3 and J is TRBJ1-5; D is possibly TRBD1 (5 bases). Between the trimmed V and J ends, which lost 4 bases and 3 bases, there was a span of 10 bases. This CDR3 comprises 14 residues. CDR1 is MNHEY and CDR2 is SVGEGT in the germline V gene. CDR3 region: CASSLDSLNQPQHF. The CDR3 coding sequence is TGTGCCAGCAGTTTAGACAGCCTCAATCAGCCCCAGCATTTT.

J is TRBJ2-3 and V is TRBV19; possibly TRBD1 for D (6 bases). The germline V gene has CDR1 LNHDA and CDR2 SQIVND (reference sequence). This CDR3 is 16 amino acids long. V lost 7 bases to trimming and J lost 5 bases, with 22 bases between them. CDR3 amino acids: CASMDSLGKGRDTQYF. The CDR3 DNA reads TGTGCCAGTATGGACAGTTTGGGTAAAGGGAGAGATACGCAGTATTTT.

The chain employs TRBV27 and TRBJ2-1; no clear D. The CDR3 runs 13 residues. The germline CDR1 and CDR2 sequences are MNHEY and SMNVEV (reference sequence). Trimming shortened V by 5 bases and J by 10 bases, and 15 bases separated the two germline ends. The DNA of the CDR3 is TGTGCCAGCAGTCCGTTTAGCCCATCCGAGCAGTTCTTC. It is translated as CASSPFSPSEQFF.

The gene calls are TRBV3-1 (or the pseudogene TRBV3-2) and TRBJ1-6; D remains ambiguous. V was clipped by 3 bases and J by 7 bases, with 7 bases between them. Per the germline V gene, CDR1 is LGHDT and CDR2 is YNNKEL (reference sequence). CDR3 length: 13 amino acids. CDR3: CASSQGRNSPLHF. The DNA for the CDR3 is TGTGCCAGCAGCCAGGGCAGAAATTCACCCCTCCACTTT.

The CDR3: CASSLLGGARETQYF. Here the CDR3 DNA reads TGCGCCAGCAGCTTGCTCGGGGGGGCGCGAGAGACCCAGTACTTC. This chain uses TRBV5-1 with TRBJ2-5; 8 nucleotides line up with TRBD2. J lost 4 bases, V lost 1 base, and 6 bases had no gene match. The CDR3 is 15 amino acids. Per the germline V gene, CDR1 is SGHRS and CDR2 is YFSETQ.

The rearrangement links TRBV2 to TRBJ2-7; possibly TRBD2 for D (6 bases). Per the germline V gene, CDR1 is SNHLY and CDR2 is FYNNEI. This CDR3 is built from 16 residues. Between the trimmed V and J ends, which lost 7 bases and 0 bases, there was a span of 19 bases. Written as DNA, the CDR3 is TGTGCCAGCACGGTGGAACCCCCCGGGAGCTCCTACGAGCAGTACTTC. Its translation: CASTVEPPGSSYEQYF.

V and J are TRBV4-2 and TRBJ2-5; no clear D. The germline CDR1 and CDR2 sequences are LGHNA and YNFKEQ. V lost 1 base and J 5 bases, leaving 8 bases between the germline ends. The CDR3 runs to 13 residues. The CDR3 loop reads CASSQVNSETQYF. The CDR3 nucleotides read TGTGCCAGCAGCCAAGTCAACTCGGAGACCCAGTACTTC.

The chain uses TRBV5-1 and TRBJ1-3; D is unresolved. V was pared by 2 bases and J by 0 bases, with 15 bases between. The CDR3 totals 17 residues. The germline CDR1 and CDR2 sequences are SGHRS and YFSETQ. The CDR3 protein is CASSFGRPGYSGNTIYF. In DNA, the CDR3 is TGCGCCAGCAGCTTTGGCCGCCCGGGGTACTCTGGAAACACCATATATTTT.

This chain joins TRBV6-6 and TRBJ1-2; TRBD1 is a possible D gene (6 bases). The germline V gene has CDR1 MNHNY and CDR2 SVGAGI (reference sequence). The CDR3 has 15 residues. V shed 10 bases and J shed 0 bases, with 18 bases lying between them. The DNA of the CDR3 is TGTGCCACCGAAGTCGGACAGAACACTAACTATGGCTACACCTTC. It is translated as CATEVGQNTNYGYTF.

The gene calls are TRBV5-6 and TRBJ1-6; D possibly corresponds to TRBD1 (5 bases). The germline V gene encodes CDR1 SGHDT and CDR2 YYEEEE. Trimming shortened V by 0 bases and J by 4 bases, and 11 bases separated the two germline ends. The CDR3 has 16 amino acids. The CDR3 nucleotides are TGTGCCAGCAGCTTGGGTCCCAGGGCGTATAATTCACCCCTCCACTTT. Residues: CASSLGPRAYNSPLHF.

CDR3 DNA sequence: TGTGCCAGCAGTTCACGGCCCGGGGCAGATACGCAGTATTTT. Translated: CASSSRPGADTQYF. V usage is TRBV6-5 and J usage is TRBJ2-3; perhaps TRBD2 as D (5 bases). The CDR3 contains 14 residues. Germline CDR1 MNHEY, CDR2 SVGAGI. Deletions cut 4 bases from V and 4 bases from J, with 12 bases between.

In regard to this clone: This sample includes further DNA sequences coding for the same CDR3. The chain couples TRBV27 to TRBJ1-5, with 10 bases fitting TRBD1. V shed 3 bases and J 2 bases; nucleotides not matched to a gene: 1. The CDR3 is 15 amino acids. In germline, CDR1 is MNHEY, CDR2 SMNVEV (reference sequence). CDR3: CASSFGTGGNQPQHF. The CDR3 DNA reads TGTGCCAGCAGTTTCGGGACAGGGGGCAATCAGCCCCAGCATTTT.

V and J are TRBV5-8 and TRBJ1-6; 11 bases are a match to TRBD1. V lost 4 bases, J lost 8 bases, and 8 bases stayed unmatched. Per germline, CDR1 SGHTS and CDR2 YDEGEE. The CDR3 is made up of 16 amino acids. The CDR3 protein is CASSPGQGAAHSPLHF. The CDR3 DNA reads as TGTGCCAGCAGCCCTGGACAGGGGGCGGCTCATTCACCCCTCCACTTT.

This chain links TRBV5-6 with TRBJ1-2; D possibly corresponds to TRBD1 (5 bases). Germline CDR1 reads SGHDT; CDR2 reads YYEEEE. The CDR3 totals 15 residues. V was clipped by 4 bases and J by 4 bases, with 17 bases between them. The CDR3 region has the DNA TGTGCCAGCAGCCCCTCCGGGGGGGGACTCTATGGCTACACCTTC. Protein sequence: CASSPSGGGLYGYTF. The whole variable domain, remainder taken from reference TRBV5-6 and TRBJ1-2, is DAGVTQSPTHLIKTRGQQVTLRCSPKSGHDTVSWYQQALGQGPQFIFQYYEEEERQRGNFPDRFSGHQFPNYSSELNVNALLLGDSALYLCASSPSGGGLYGYTFGSGTRLTVV.

The rearrangement uses TRBV5-4 and TRBJ2-3; 8 bases map to TRBD1. CDR1 and CDR2 from the germline V gene are SGHNT and YYREEE (reference sequence). The length of the CDR3 is 14 residues. The V segment lost 0 bases and the J segment 4 bases; nucleotides outside the gene matches: 1. The CDR3 region is CASSLEQGADTQYF. In DNA, the CDR3 is TGTGCCAGCAGCTTGGAACAGGGGGCAGATACGCAGTATTTT.

The rearrangement uses TRBV2 and TRBJ1-6, with D maybe TRBD1 (6 bases). V was cut by 5 bases and J by 7 bases, with 18 bases left in between. CDR3 length: 16 residues. In germline, CDR1 is SNHLY, CDR2 FYNNEI. CDR3 region: CASSPRTDPLNSPLHF. In nucleotides, the CDR3 is TGTGCCAGCAGTCCCCGGACAGACCCCTTAAATTCACCCCTCCACTTT.

The CDR3 spells CASSPLRDRGPSTYGYTF. The CDR3 nucleotides are TGTGCCAGCTCACCTCTCAGGGACAGGGGGCCCTCGACCTATGGCTACACCTTC. The chain has TRBV18 and TRBJ1-2, with TRBD1 identical over 12 bases. The CDR3 covers 18 residues. Germline V lookup: CDR1 KGHSH, CDR2 LQKENI. J gave up 4 bases and V 3 bases, and 12 bases lay outside the gene matches.

This clone was seen repeatedly, ten times or more. The chain combines TRBV9 with TRBJ2-3, with a weak D call TRBD2 (6 bases). This CDR3 has 13 residues. The V end was cut by 0 bases, the J end by 6 bases, with 8 bases between. CDR1 and CDR2 (germline): SGDLS, YYNGEE. CDR3 DNA sequence: TGTGCCAGCAGCGTAGCGGGGGAGGATACGCAGTATTTT. This sequence encodes CASSVAGEDTQYF. Based on the CDR3 plus reference TRBV9 and TRBJ2-3, the full variable domain is DSGVTQTPKHLITATGQRVTLRCSPRSGDLSVYWYQQSLDQGLQFLIQYYNGEERAKGNILERFSAQQFPDLHSELNLSSLELGDSALYFCASSVAGEDTQYFGPGTRLTVL.

This clone was picked up a small number of times. The chain employs TRBV4-1 and TRBJ1-2; TRBD1 aligns across 7 bases. There are 17 residues in the CDR3. CDR1 is MGHRA and CDR2 is YSYEKL in the germline V gene. V was pared by 1 base and J by 2 bases, with 10 bases of the junction left unmatched. CDR3 loop: CASSQGRIGTANYGYTF. The CDR3 DNA is TGCGCCAGCAGCCAAGGGAGAATAGGGACAGCGAACTATGGCTACACCTTC.

The chain uses TRBV7-9 and TRBJ1-4; D gene unclear. V lost 6 bases to trimming and J lost 4 bases, with 12 bases between them. CDR3 size: 14 residues. The V gene's germline CDR1 is SEHNR and CDR2 FQNEAQ (reference sequence). This CDR3 reads CASREGGGNEKLFF. Here the CDR3 DNA reads TGTGCCAGCAGAGAAGGTGGCGGTAATGAAAAACTGTTTTTT.

The sample holds many counts of this clone. The V and J genes are TRBV7-9 and TRBJ1-2, with a weak D call TRBD1 (6 bases). The V and J ends lost 4 bases and 4 bases respectively, with 19 bases between them. CDR1 and CDR2 from the germline V gene are SEHNR and FQNEAQ (reference sequence). The CDR3 runs to 16 residues. The CDR3 bases are TGTGCCAGCAGCTCCTCTTGGGGGCCCGGTGCCTATGGCTACACCTTC. Translation: CASSSSWGPGAYGYTF.

V and J are TRBV5-4 and TRBJ1-2; 7 bases match TRBD1. J lost 8 bases, V lost 4 bases, and 8 bases had no gene match. Germline CDR1 is SGHNT and CDR2 is YYREEE (reference sequence). This CDR3 spans 13 amino acids. The CDR3 nucleotides read TGTGCCAGCAGCCCGGGGGACAGTTCAGGCTACACCTTC. This gives the protein CASSPGDSSGYTF.

This clone was seen once. The chain combines TRBV2 with TRBJ1-5; D might be TRBD1 (5 bases). From germline, CDR1 is SNHLY and CDR2 FYNNEI. Between the trimmed V and J ends, which lost 7 bases and 0 bases, there was a span of 10 bases. The CDR3 consists of 14 residues. The CDR3 here is CASKQEYSNQPQHF. In DNA form, the CDR3 reads TGTGCCAGCAAACAGGAATATAGCAATCAGCCCCAGCATTTT.

The rearrangement links TRBV19 to TRBJ2-1; TRBD1 might be the D (6 bases). The V end was cut by 6 bases, the J end by 3 bases, with 15 bases between. Germline V CDR1 and CDR2: LNHDA, SQIVND (reference sequence). The CDR3 is made up of 15 amino acids. The CDR3 region is CASRTDSQNYNEQFF. CDR3 bases: TGTGCCAGTAGGACGGACAGTCAGAACTACAATGAGCAGTTCTTC. Looking up the rest from reference TRBV19 and TRBJ2-1 gives the full variable domain: DGGITQSPKYLFRKEGQNVTLSCEQNLNHDAMYWYRQDPGQGLRLIYYSQIVNDFQKGDIAEGYSVSREKKESFPLTVTSAQKNPTAFYLCASRTDSQNYNEQFFGPGTRLTVL.

V usage is TRBV12-3 or TRBV12-4 and J usage is TRBJ2-7; no clear D. The CDR3 contains 13 residues. Trimming took off 6 bases at V and 2 bases at J, with 11 bases between the two ends. CDR3 sequence: CASSPTSTYEQYF. The DNA of the CDR3 is TGTGCCAGCAGCCCTACGAGTACCTACGAGCAGTACTTC.

In nucleotides, the CDR3 is TGTGCCAGCAGCTGGCAGGGGGCCCATAATGAGCAGTTCTTC. Protein product: CASSWQGAHNEQFF. J is TRBJ2-1 and V is TRBV11-3; the match to TRBD1 covers 8 bases. Trimming at V came to 4 bases and at J to 7 bases, leaving 6 bases not matched to a gene. Germline values: CDR1 SGHNT, CDR2 YENEEA. CDR3 size: 14 residues.

The V gene is TRBV6-2 or TRBV6-3, the J gene TRBJ2-5; 14 bases match TRBD2. Trimming cost V 6 bases and J 5 bases; bases outside gene matches: 8. Germline lookup yields CDR1 MNHEY and CDR2 SVGEGT. The CDR3 has 16 amino acids. Here the CDR3 reads CASSLRLAGGRETQYF. The CDR3 DNA sequence: TGTGCCAGCAGCCTGAGACTAGCGGGGGGGCGTGAGACCCAGTACTTC.